The rows below give T cell receptor beta chains drawn from one sample of a study of blood T cells in healthy people across ages. TCRdb reprocessed the 5' RACE reads via MiXCR and lists one record per CDR3 protein. Of 550,000 to 600,000 distinct CDR3 sequences in the sample, about 26% were seen once. Sequenced input: blood. The source of these receptors is a woman between 70 and 85 years old in good health. Both conserved end residues are part of each CDR3. The order of the fields is J gene, CDR3 length, V gene, D gene, clone size, CDR3 protein, CDR3 DNA. A D gene is named only where the DNA matches it firmly. Not all rows give a size; the values are once, few, many and, for expanded clones, a class.

>TRBJ1-1|13|TRBV7-8|NA|few
CASSLQDPHRAFF
TGTGCCAGCAGCTTACAGGACCCCCATCGGGCTTTCTTT
>TRBJ1-1|14|TRBV5-1|NA|NA
CASSLSWLNTEAFF
TGCGCCAGCAGCTTGAGCTGGCTGAACACTGAAGCTTTCTTT
>TRBJ2-3|16|TRBV4-3|TRBD1|few
CASSQDSGTGRYTQYF
TGCGCCAGCAGCCAAGATTCCGGGACAGGGAGATATACGCAGTATTTT
>TRBJ2-2|15|TRBV5-1|TRBD2|few
CASSPLSGLTGELFF
TGCGCCAGCAGCCCCCTTAGCGGGCTAACCGGGGAGCTGTTTTTT
>TRBJ1-4|18|TRBV20-1|NA|NA
CSARDSDGLLATNEKLFF
TGCAGTGCTAGGGACTCGGACGGACTCCTGGCGACTAATGAAAAACTGTTTTTT
>TRBJ2-7|16|TRBV20-1|TRBD2|few
CSARDGTSGRPYEQYF
TGCAGTGCTAGAGATGGGACTAGCGGGAGACCCTACGAGCAGTACTTC
>TRBJ1-2|15|TRBV7-2|TRBD1|few
CASSSTGGARYGYTF
TGTGCCAGCAGCTCGACAGGGGGCGCTAGGTATGGCTACACCTTC
>TRBJ2-1|14|TRBV5-1|NA|few
CASSLQGVYNEQFF
TGCGCCAGCAGCTTGCAGGGCGTGTACAATGAGCAGTTCTTC
>TRBJ2-5|14|TRBV11-2|NA|NA
CASSLFLAGETQYF
TGTGCCAGCAGCTTATTTCTAGCCGGGGAGACCCAGTACTTC
>TRBJ2-3|17|TRBV3-1|TRBD2|few
CASSQMSSGVNTDTQYF
TGTGCCAGCAGCCAAATGTCTAGCGGGGTAAACACAGATACGCAGTATTTT
>TRBJ2-2|16|TRBV4-3|TRBD2|NA
CASSQAGGSNTGELFF
TGCGCCAGCAGCCAAGCGGGGGGATCGAACACCGGGGAGCTGTTTTTT
>TRBJ2-5|14|TRBV20-1|NA|NA
CSAGTLGHRETQYF
TGCAGTGCAGGGACCCTGGGACATCGAGAGACCCAGTACTTC
>TRBJ1-2|14|TRBV4-3|NA|many
CASSQDTQGNGYTF
TGCGCCAGCAGCCAAGACACACAGGGAAATGGCTACACCTTC
>TRBJ2-3|16|TRBV4-1|TRBD2|NA
CASSQGGSGGTDTQYF
TGCGCCAGCAGCCAAGGAGGTAGCGGGGGGACAGATACGCAGTATTTT
>TRBJ2-5|12|TRBV20-1|NA|few
CSASGFKETQYF
TGCAGTGCTTCCGGCTTTAAAGAGACCCAGTACTTC
>TRBJ2-1|14|TRBV7-2|NA|few
CASSSRPVPNEQFF
TGTGCCAGCAGCTCCCGCCCCGTCCCCAATGAGCAGTTCTTC
>TRBJ2-1|16|TRBV7-3|NA|NA
CASSLAPGTLYNEQFF
TGTGCCAGCAGCTTAGCCCCCGGGACTCTGTACAATGAGCAGTTCTTC
>TRBJ1-6|15|TRBV10-3|NA|few
CAISPQGTGNSPLHF
TGTGCCATCAGTCCACAGGGTACCGGTAATTCACCCCTCCACTTT
>TRBJ2-4|14|TRBV20-1|NA|once
CSAEDGLGLNIQYF
TGCAGTGCTGAGGACGGACTGGGATTAAACATTCAGTACTTC
>TRBJ2-2|16|TRBV20-1|NA|few
CSARIPARGLTGELFF
TGCAGTGCTAGGATACCCGCCAGGGGCTTAACCGGGGAGCTGTTTTTT
>TRBJ2-7|12|TRBV7-2|NA|NA
CASSLVRVEQYF
TGTGCCAGCAGCTTAGTAAGAGTCGAGCAGTACTTC
>TRBJ1-1|15|TRBV12-5|TRBD1|NA
CASGLGTGWSTEAFF
TGTGCTAGTGGTTTGGGGACAGGGTGGTCCACTGAAGCTTTCTTT
>TRBJ2-5|17|TRBV4-3|NA|few
CASSQDRGTLQVGTQYF
TGCGCCAGCAGCCAAGATCGAGGGACATTGCAAGTAGGGACCCAGTACTTC
>TRBJ1-1|13|TRBV29-1|NA|few
CSVVPGARTEAFF
TGCAGCGTTGTTCCAGGGGCGAGGACTGAAGCTTTCTTT
>TRBJ2-1|12|TRBV7-9|NA|many
CASTQGGQIGFF
TGTGCCAGCACCCAGGGGGGACAGATCGGGTTCTTC
>TRBJ1-1|14|TRBV20-1|NA|NA
CSARGPGGNSEAFF
TGCAGTGCTAGAGGCCCGGGGGGGAACTCTGAAGCTTTCTTT